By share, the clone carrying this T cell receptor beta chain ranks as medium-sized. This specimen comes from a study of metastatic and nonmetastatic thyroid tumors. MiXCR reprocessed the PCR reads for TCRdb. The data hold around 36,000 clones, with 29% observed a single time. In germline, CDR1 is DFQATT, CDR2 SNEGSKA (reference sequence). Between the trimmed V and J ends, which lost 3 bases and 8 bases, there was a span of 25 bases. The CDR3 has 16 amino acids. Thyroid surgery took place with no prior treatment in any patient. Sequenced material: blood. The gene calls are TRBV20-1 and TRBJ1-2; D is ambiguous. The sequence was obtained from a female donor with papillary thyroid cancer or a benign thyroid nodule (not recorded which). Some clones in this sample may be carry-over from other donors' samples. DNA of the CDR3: TGCAGTGCTAGTGAGGGTGGTCGTCACCGGGTTGACGGCTACACCTTC. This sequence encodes CSASEGGRHRVDGYTF.